The 30 T cell receptor beta chains in this list originate from one sample, sequenced in a study of cytomegalovirus exposure and HLA in healthy donors. Primers for the PCR totalled 60 Vbeta and 13 Jbeta. Sequencing was performed with immunoSEQ multiplex PCR; in TCRdb, only in-frame clones are kept and a portion is missing. The profile shows about 60,000 clones, approximately 63% of them singletons. The sample taken for sequencing was PBMCs. The source is a woman aged 55-70 years in good health and CMV-seropositive.

This clone was detected a few times. The rearrangement links TRBV4-3 to TRBJ2-7, with TRBD1 matching 10 bases. The germline V gene has CDR1 LGHNA and CDR2 YSLEER. The V gene end was trimmed by 1 base and the J gene end by 2 bases; junction bases not matched to a gene: 5. There are 16 residues in the CDR3. The CDR3 DNA reads TGCGCCAGCAGCCAAGGGTGGGGGACAGGGGCCTACGAGCAGTACTTC. Protein sequence: CASSQGWGTGAYEQYF.

The gene calls are TRBV6-1 and TRBJ2-6, with D tentatively TRBD1 (6 bases). Germline CDR1 MNHNS, CDR2 SASEGT. There are 18 residues in the CDR3. Between the trimmed V and J ends, which lost 4 bases and 4 bases, there was a span of 20 bases. The CDR3 DNA follows: TGTGCCAGCAGTGGACGGCCCCAGGGGTACTTAGGGGCCAACGTCCTGACTTTC. Protein: CASSGRPQGYLGANVLTF.

The chain links TRBV6-5 to TRBJ2-1; D perhaps matches TRBD2 (5 bases). The CDR3 covers 13 residues. CDR1 and CDR2 from the germline V gene are MNHEY and SVGAGI. V was pared by 6 bases and J by 2 bases, with 8 bases between. The DNA for the CDR3 is TGTGCCAGCAGCCCGGAGGCCTACAATGAGCAGTTCTTC. Translating gives CASSPEAYNEQFF.

The chain joins TRBV9 to TRBJ1-3; D gene ambiguous. CDR1 is SGDLS and CDR2 is YYNGEE in the germline V gene. There are 15 residues in the CDR3. Trimming removed 1 base from V and 9 bases from J, with 17 bases in between. In DNA form, the CDR3 reads TGTGCCAGCAGCGTATCGGGAGAGAGGGTGAGCACCATATATTTT. Protein: CASSVSGERVSTIYF.

The chain joins TRBV5-6 to TRBJ2-7; 7 bases agree with TRBD1. V lost 3 bases, J lost 3 bases, and 3 bases stayed unmatched. Germline V lookup: CDR1 SGHDT, CDR2 YYEEEE. The CDR3 has 13 residues. CDR3 DNA sequence: TGTGCCAGCAGCTCGAGGGGGCTCTACGAGCAGTACTTC. Translation gives CASSSRGLYEQYF.

The count of this clone is one. The V and J genes are TRBV5-1 and TRBJ1-5, with TRBD1 matching over 10 bases. V lost 4 bases to trimming and J lost 6 bases; unmatched junction nucleotides: 10. This CDR3 contains 16 residues. Germline CDR1 reads SGHRS; CDR2 reads YFSETQ. The CDR3 DNA reads as TGCGCCAGCAGCGAAATTCCGACAGGGGGCAGTCAGCCCCAGCATTTT. Its translation: CASSEIPTGGSQPQHF.

Concerning this clone: An end of the junction does not agree with germline; a read error may underlie this. The V gene is TRBV6-6, the J gene TRBJ1-2; D may be TRBD1 (5 bases). Germline loops: CDR1 MNHNY, CDR2 SVGAGI (reference sequence). This CDR3 spans 16 amino acids. The chain's CDR3 is CASSQMTDPANYGYIF. The CDR3 coding sequence is TGTGCCAGCAGCCAAATGACAGATCCCGCTAACTATGGCTACATCTTC.

This rearrangement joins TRBV5-6 to TRBJ1-2; 11 positions agree with TRBD1. The CDR3 is 15 amino acids. Germline assignment: CDR1 SGHDT and CDR2 YYEEEE. The V segment lost 3 bases and the J segment 8 bases; nucleotides outside the gene matches: 9. CDR3 coding DNA: TGTGCCAGCAGCTGGACAGGGGGCGCTTCTAGGGGCTACACCTTC. Its protein product is CASSWTGGASRGYTF.

This chain uses TRBV27 with TRBJ2-7, with 12 nucleotides matching TRBD1. The CDR3 consists of 15 residues. Germline V lookup: CDR1 MNHEY, CDR2 SMNVEV (reference sequence). With 6 bases clipped from V and 3 bases from J, the junction kept 6 bases outside the gene matches. This CDR3 reads CASRPGTGGVYEQYF. The DNA for the CDR3 is TGTGCCAGCAGACCCGGGACAGGGGGCGTCTACGAGCAGTACTTC.

This chain joins TRBV7-2 and TRBJ1-1, with D unresolved. V lost 1 base to trimming and J lost 1 base, with 10 bases between them. Germline V gene data show CDR1 as SGHTA and CDR2 as FQGNSA. This CDR3 comprises 15 residues. CDR3 nucleotide sequence: TGTGCCAGCAGCTTAGTATCGGGGTGGAACACTGAAGCTTTCTTT. Amino acid sequence: CASSLVSGWNTEAFF. Based on the CDR3 plus reference TRBV7-2 and TRBJ1-1, the full variable domain is GAGVSQSPSNKVTEKGKDVELRCDPISGHTALYWYRQSLGQGLEFLIYFQGNSAPDKSGLPSDRFSAERTGGSVSTLTIQRTQQEDSAVYLCASSLVSGWNTEAFFGQGTRLTVV.

Of note for this clone: The junction departs from germline at one end; a sequencing error may be responsible. The chain employs TRBV7-9 and TRBJ1-1; D is perhaps TRBD1 (6 bases). CDR3 length: 15 amino acids. Germline V CDR1 and CDR2: SEHNR, FQNEAQ (reference sequence). The CDR3 nucleotides are TGTTCCAGCAGCCTCCGGGACACGACTTGGGCTGAAGCTTTCTTT. Its protein product is CSSSLRDTTWAEAFF.

The rearrangement joins TRBV2 to TRBJ2-3, with D perhaps TRBD2 (5 bases). Germline values: CDR1 SNHLY, CDR2 FYNNEI. Trimming pared 6 bases from V and 6 bases from J, leaving 16 bases between. CDR3 size: 14 residues. CDR3 nucleotides: TGTGCCAGCAGCCAGAGCCCGGGCGGGGATACGCAGTATTTT. Translating gives CASSQSPGGDTQYF.

This clone showed up just once. The genes are TRBV2 and TRBJ2-1; no definite D call. The CDR3 has 10 residues. The germline V gene encodes CDR1 SNHLY and CDR2 FYNNEI. The V and J ends lost 4 bases and 10 bases respectively, with 5 bases between them. The CDR3 region has the DNA TGTGCCAGCAGTGGTGGCGAGCAGTTCTTC. It specifies CASSGGEQFF.

The CDR3 DNA follows: TGTGCCAGCAGACCCAGACAGGGGGTCCACGAGCAGTACTTC. This encodes CASRPRQGVHEQYF. This chain connects TRBV28 to TRBJ2-7; 9 nucleotides match TRBD1. The CDR3 totals 14 residues. V was clipped by 6 bases and J by 5 bases; unmatched bases: 8. Looked up from germline, CDR1 is MDHEN and CDR2 is SYDVKM.

V gene TRBV5-6 combines with J gene TRBJ1-1; D ambiguous. Per the germline V gene, CDR1 is SGHDT and CDR2 is YYEEEE. This CDR3 spans 12 amino acids. The germline V and J ends were trimmed by 2 bases and 7 bases, with 9 bases remaining between them. The CDR3 spells CASSFPGGEAFF. CDR3 DNA: TGTGCCAGCAGCTTTCCGGGAGGTGAAGCTTTCTTT. The full variable domain, completed using reference TRBV5-6 and TRBJ1-1, is DAGVTQSPTHLIKTRGQQVTLRCSPKSGHDTVSWYQQALGQGPQFIFQYYEEEERQRGNFPDRFSGHQFPNYSSELNVNALLLGDSALYLCASSFPGGEAFFGQGTRLTVV.

This clone was detected only once. This chain connects TRBV18 to TRBJ1-2; tentatively, D is TRBD1 (5 bases). Germline V gene lookup returns CDR1 KGHSH and CDR2 LQKENI. Trimming removed 3 bases from V and 0 bases from J, with 8 bases in between. CDR3 size: 14 residues. The CDR3 region is CASSPQDTNYGYTF. The CDR3 DNA reads TGTGCCAGCTCACCGCAGGACACTAACTATGGCTACACCTTC.

This clone was seen a handful of times. The chain joins TRBV4-1 to TRBJ1-4; the D gene is possibly TRBD1 (5 bases). In germline, CDR1 is MGHRA, CDR2 YSYEKL. The CDR3 is 18 residues long. Trimming left V 1 base short and J 8 bases short, with 23 bases between. CDR3 nucleotides: TGCGCCAGCAGCCAAGGAAGGCAGGGAGTCGGCGGGGCAGAAAAACTGTTTTTT. It yields the protein CASSQGRQGVGGAEKLFF.

In its sample, this clone was seen a few times. V usage is TRBV29-1 and J usage is TRBJ1-1, with D perhaps matching TRBD1 (5 bases). The length of the CDR3 is 14 residues. V was cut by 3 bases and J by 5 bases, with 16 bases left in between. The germline gives CDR1 SQVTM, CDR2 ANQGSEA. The CDR3 sequence: CSVDLGGLTTEAFF. CDR3 bases: TGCAGCGTTGATCTGGGGGGACTAACAACTGAAGCTTTCTTT.

The chain is built from TRBV7-6 and TRBJ2-3; tentatively, D is TRBD2 (6 bases). CDR1 is SGHVS and CDR2 is FNYEAQ in the germline V gene. This CDR3 contains 16 residues. Trimming took 5 bases from V and 6 from J, leaving 21 bases between them. CDR3 coding DNA: TGTGCCAGCAGCACGGGGGTGGCAGTTCAAAGGGATACGCAGTATTTT. It translates to CASSTGVAVQRDTQYF.

The chain employs TRBV9 and TRBJ2-3; no clear D. The germline V gene encodes CDR1 SGDLS and CDR2 YYNGEE. The CDR3 is 14 residues long. Trimming removed 4 bases from V and 2 bases from J, with 11 bases in between. CDR3 coding DNA: TGTGCCAGCAGCTTACAACTACCCACAGATACGCAGTATTTT. It translates to CASSLQLPTDTQYF.

The chain has TRBV9 and TRBJ2-3; maybe TRBD2 (7 bases). The CDR3 is made up of 17 amino acids. Germline V CDR1 and CDR2: SGDLS, YYNGEE. The V and J ends lost 4 bases and 3 bases respectively, with 21 bases between them. CDR3 in amino acids: CASSPKGGVIDTDTQYF. CDR3 sequence (DNA): TGTGCCAGCAGCCCTAAAGGGGGGGTTATAGATACAGATACGCAGTATTTT.

This clone was seen more than once but under ten times. Compared with germline, one end of the junction differs, possibly owing to a read error. The chain recombines TRBV4-1 with TRBJ1-5; the D gene is possibly TRBD1 (5 bases). This CDR3 is built from 16 residues. Germline loops: CDR1 MGHRA, CDR2 YSYEKL. CDR3 in DNA: TGCGCCTGCAGCCAATACAAGGACACCCCCAATCAGCCCCAGCATTTT. It specifies CACSQYKDTPNQPQHF.

V usage is TRBV6-5 and J usage is TRBJ1-2; 11 bases are a match to TRBD1. The CDR3 has 15 amino acids. The V gene's germline CDR1 is MNHEY and CDR2 SVGAGI. The V gene end was trimmed by 1 base and the J gene end by 9 bases; junction bases not matched to a gene: 7. For the CDR3, the DNA is TGTGCCAGCAGTTACTTGGGACAGGGGGGCCACAGCTACACCTTC. Protein: CASSYLGQGGHSYTF.

The chain joins TRBV21-1 to TRBJ1-5. TRBV21-1 is labeled a pseudogene. This CDR3 spans 17 amino acids. CDR3 DNA: TGTGCCAGCAGCAAAGAGGATTCGGGGAAAAGGAATCAGCCCCAGCATTTT. As protein: CASSKEDSGKRNQPQHF.

The chain employs TRBV5-4 and TRBJ2-7; possible D gene TRBD1, 6 bases. This CDR3 contains 14 residues. V was cut by 0 bases and J by 4 bases, with 11 bases left in between. Germline V gives CDR1 SGHNT, CDR2 YYREEE (reference sequence). DNA for the CDR3: TGTGCCAGCAGCTTGGTGGGGACAAGGTACGAGCAGTACTTC. Its protein is CASSLVGTRYEQYF.

This rearrangement joins TRBV19 to TRBJ1-2; D may be TRBD1 (5 bases). The length of the CDR3 is 15 residues. Germline values: CDR1 LNHDA, CDR2 SQIVND (reference sequence). V was shortened by 0 bases and J by 4 bases, with 12 bases between the two germline ends. DNA of the CDR3: TGTGCCAGTAGTATAGAGTGGCAGGGCGGCTATGGCTACACCTTC. This codes for CASSIEWQGGYGYTF.

A note on this clone: A far larger clone is just one base off, so this is likely a read error. The CDR3 protein is CASSAQRDYEQYF. The CDR3 bases are TGTGCCAGCAGCGCACAGAGGGACTACGAGCAGTACTTC. The chain recombines TRBV5-6 with TRBJ2-7, with D perhaps matching TRBD2 (5 bases). The CDR3 totals 13 residues. Trimming took off 4 bases at V and 3 bases at J, with 11 bases between the two ends. CDR1 is SGHDT, CDR2 YYEEEE, per germline.

The rearrangement uses TRBV2 and TRBJ2-5, with 7 bases aligning to TRBD2. The CDR3 has 15 residues. With V trimmed by 6 bases and J by 5 bases, 12 bases remained unmatched. Per germline, CDR1 SNHLY and CDR2 FYNNEI. DNA of the CDR3: TGTGCCAGCAGGCTGGGGCAGGGAGGGACGGAGACCCAGTACTTC. Its protein is CASRLGQGGTETQYF. The full variable domain, completed using reference TRBV2 and TRBJ2-5, is EPEVTQTPSHQVTQMGQEVILRCVPISNHLYFYWYRQILGQKVEFLVSFYNNEISEKSEIFDDQFSVERPDGSNFTLKIRSTKLEDSAMYFCASRLGQGGTETQYFGPGTRLLVL.

The J gene is TRBJ2-7, the V gene TRBV9, with TRBD2 matching over 7 bases. The CDR3 covers 14 residues. V dropped 0 bases and J dropped 5; count of bases not matched to a gene: 5. The germline gives CDR1 SGDLS, CDR2 YYNGEE. The CDR3 spells CASSVAPGGDEQYF. DNA for the CDR3: TGTGCCAGCAGCGTAGCGCCGGGGGGAGACGAGCAGTACTTC.

In its sample, this clone ranks as large. The CDR3 DNA is TGTGCCAGCAGTTTGTCGAGGGGGGGCCTCAACGAGCAGTACTTC. The encoded protein is CASSLSRGGLNEQYF. The gene calls are TRBV27 and TRBJ2-7; possible D gene TRBD2, 7 bases. The CDR3 contains 15 residues. V was cut by 3 bases and J by 5 bases, with 17 bases left in between. Germline V gives CDR1 MNHEY, CDR2 SMNVEV (reference sequence).